The present entry profiles one TCR beta chain with its context. Its cognate antigen is unknown. The table came from immunoSEQ multiplex PCR; TCRdb's copy has only in-frame clones and leaves some out. The sample has just under 8,000 clones, roughly 80% seen once; the top ten hold 12%. This specimen belongs to a study of graft-versus-host responses after intestinal transplantation. Study in general: The whole recipient group had anti-thymocyte globulin induction followed by tacrolimus and steroids for 2 to 3 years. Study-level results: GvH clones appeared in recipient marrow, some first in ileum or blood.

Per germline, CDR1 LNHDA and CDR2 SQIVND (reference sequence). The trim removed 4 bases at V and 2 bases at J, leaving 4 bases unmatched. The CDR3 spans 15 residues. To release intraepithelial and lamina propria lymphocytes, the graft tissue was processed. This clonotype originated in a human patient who received an intestinal transplant, so some T cells may come from the graft donor. V gene TRBV19 combines with J gene TRBJ2-1; the match to TRBD2 covers 8 bases. Specimen: ileum tissue, collected less than 230 days after intestinal transplant. CDR3 amino acids: CASSTPGGAYNEQFF. The CDR3 DNA is TGTGCCAGTAGTACCCCGGGAGGGGCCTACAATGAGCAGTTCTTC.